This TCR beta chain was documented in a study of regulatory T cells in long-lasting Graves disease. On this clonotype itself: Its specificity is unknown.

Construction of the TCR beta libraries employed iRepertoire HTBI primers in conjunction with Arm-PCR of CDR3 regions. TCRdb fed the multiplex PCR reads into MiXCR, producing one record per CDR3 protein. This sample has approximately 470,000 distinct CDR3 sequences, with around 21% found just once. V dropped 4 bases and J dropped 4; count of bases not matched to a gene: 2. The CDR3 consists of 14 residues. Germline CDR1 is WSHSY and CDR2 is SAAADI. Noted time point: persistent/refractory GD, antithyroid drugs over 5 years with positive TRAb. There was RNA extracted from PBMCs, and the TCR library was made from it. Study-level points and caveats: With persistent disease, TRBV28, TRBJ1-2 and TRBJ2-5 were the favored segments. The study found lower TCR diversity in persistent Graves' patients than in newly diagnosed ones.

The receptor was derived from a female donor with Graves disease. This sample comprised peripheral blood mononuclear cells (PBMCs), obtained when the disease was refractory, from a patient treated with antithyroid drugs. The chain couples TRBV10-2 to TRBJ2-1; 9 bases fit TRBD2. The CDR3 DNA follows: TGCGCCAGCAGTGTTAGCGGGGGTTACAATGAGCAGTTCTTC. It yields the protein CASSVSGGYNEQFF.